The sequence of this TCR beta chain was determined in a study of blood T cell repertoires in COVID-19 (dated by TCRdb to the early 2020s). Background for the entire study: The collaborator samples originated in the United States, Italy and Spain and spanned the acute and convalescent phases of COVID-19. The material from the prospective study consisted of cDNA or gDNA derived from T cells, B-cell-depleted T cells, or PBMCs. The repertoires were released in a freely available public database intended as a resource for research on the immune response to SARS-CoV-2. Subjects who had been exposed to COVID-19, were actively infected with it, or had recovered from it provided the deeply sampled blood TCRbeta repertoires that made up the dataset. Where HLA class I and class II types were available, the types were taken from metadata supplied by the sample provider, not from assay-based typing. The sample metadata nearly always contained a de-identified subject ID, COVID-19 status, age in years and sex. The samples were drawn from the first 160 participants of the ongoing ImmuneRACE study and from 950 to 1,500 subjects provided by 6 global collaborators. What the research found in general, with its limitations: Clinical and demographic metadata were provided uncurated, with the amount varying by source and participant.

TCRbeta CDR3 regions were amplified from genomic DNA using the immunoSEQ Assay, a bias-controlled multiplex PCR. The original methods were these. The number of nucleated cells in each sample was estimated from the amplification of reference gene primers within the assay. To quantify the absolute abundance of each unique TCRbeta CDR3 rearrangement, sequence reads were collapsed and filtered. Productive Simpson clonality was computed per sample as the square root of Simpson's diversity index over productive rearrangements. The table comes from immuneACCESS by way of TCRdb, which keeps in-frame sequences with V and J called. Part of the clones is missing from these tables; in studies checked, under half for an unresolved V gene and the rest for unknown reasons. The V and J calls and the clone size are those of that table, but D and trimming were determined from the DNA. This sample gives 200,000 to 250,000 clones in total; around 90% of them show up just once. Clones ranked in the top ten supply 1.5% of the sample.

Including the terminal cysteine and phenylalanine, the CDR3 comprises 18 residues. The read is trimmed to its CDR3 DNA, 54 bases read in frame from base 1. The germline V gene gives CDR1 as SGHTA and CDR2 as FQGNSA. Trimming costs V 6 bases and J 8 bases, and their ends lie 31 bases apart. Collaborating institutions collected whole blood in K2EDTA tubes following their own protocols. For TCRbeta analysis, collaborators shipped samples in one of three forms: frozen whole blood, isolated PBMCs, or DNA extracted from either of those sample types. In the case of this clone: Its recognized antigen is unknown. Base quality data are lacking; no much larger clone is found one base away.

This TCR was sampled from a man younger than 35 with active or convalescent COVID-19. The rearranged segments are TRBV7-2 and TRBJ1-2; the D gene is perhaps TRBD1, from 5 matching bases. The sequenced material came from peripheral blood. The bases read TGTGCCAGCAGGTATCCTCGAGGCAGGGCTCCCCAATCGGGCGGCTACACCTTC. This yields the protein CASRYPRGRAPQSGGYTF.